What follows is one TCR beta chain and its context. Its antigen is currently not known. Base qualities are not provided; no much larger clone lies one nucleotide away. In the prospective study, participants were roughly 18 to 95 years old, resided in about 25 geographic areas of the United States, and were enrolled through a virtual design. In the prospective study, participants were assigned to cohorts based on the clinical history participants reported in a screening survey and a study questionnaire. Mobile phlebotomists in the prospective study collected whole blood, serum and a nasopharyngeal or oropharyngeal swab from every participant. Prospective study participants could optionally give additional blood draws and questionnaires over an approximately 2-month period. Prospective study blood samples were shipped either frozen or at room temperature before DNA extraction. This specimen comes from a study of blood T cell repertoires in COVID-19 (dated by TCRdb to the early 2020s). Regarding the research as a whole: Samples covering the acute and convalescent phases of COVID-19 were provided by collaborators in the United States, Italy and Spain. The prospective study material was composed of cDNA or gDNA derived from T cells, B-cell-depleted T cells, or PBMCs. The dataset comprised deeply sampled blood TCRbeta repertoires from subjects exposed to, actively infected with, or recovered from COVID-19. A freely available public database, intended as a resource for researchers studying the immune response to SARS-CoV-2, is where the repertoires were released. The samples were drawn from the first 160 participants of the ongoing ImmuneRACE study and from over 950 subjects provided by 6 global collaborators. A de-identified subject ID, COVID-19 status, age in years and sex were almost always included in the sample metadata. Where available, HLA class I and class II types were obtained from metadata supplied by the sample provider rather than from assay-based typing. The investigation overall reported the following: Clinical and demographic metadata were provided uncurated, with the amount varying by source and participant.

The germline V gene encodes CDR1 KGHSH and CDR2 LQKENI. The V end gives up 4 bases and the J end 1 base, leaving 8 bases in the junction not matched to a gene. The CDR3 sequence holds 16 residues, the cysteine and phenylalanine included. The only DNA kept is the CDR3, 48 bases in frame from the first base. TCRbeta CDR3 regions were amplified from genomic DNA by means of the immunoSEQ Assay, a bias-controlled multiplex PCR. On the study's bioinformatics: The number of nucleated cells in each sample was estimated by amplification of reference gene primers within the assay. To quantify the absolute abundance of each unique TCRbeta CDR3 rearrangement, sequence reads were collapsed and filtered. For each sample, productive Simpson clonality was calculated as the square root of Simpson's diversity index across productive rearrangements. In its TCRdb copy, this immuneACCESS table keeps in-frame sequences only and misses some clones. Where compared with another copy, unresolved V genes explain less than half of these, and the others have no known cause. V and J calls and clone size are those listed in that table; D and trimming were worked out from the DNA. The sample table contains a few hundred thousand clones; only one count was recorded for about 80% of them. The biggest ten clones account for under 1.5% of the sample.

The material sequenced was PBMCs or T cells enriched from blood (not recorded which). The V and J genes are TRBV18 and TRBJ2-3; the central 7 bases match TRBD2. The receptor comes from a woman between 40 and 50 years old with acute COVID-19. The CDR3 has the sequence CASSRPPGLGTDTQYF. The DNA sequence is as follows: TGTGCCAGCTCACGTCCCCCCGGACTAGGCACAGATACGCAGTATTTT.